This T cell receptor (beta chain) was sequenced in a study of blood T cells in healthy people across ages. Regarding the study as a whole: Age showed a roughly linear inverse relationship with TCR beta diversity per million T cells.

Primers used in a second PCR of roughly 7 to 12 cycles were a sample-barcoded 5' primer and a J-beta primer mix. A template-switch adaptor that had 12 random nucleotides put a tag on each cDNA molecule. TCRdb called the 5' RACE reads again in MiXCR, with one record for every CDR3 protein. The data show approximately 580,000 distinct CDR3 sequences, about 24% seen once. V was shortened by 0 bases and J by 0 bases, with 11 bases between the two germline ends. The CDR3 sequence is 16 residues long. CDR1 and CDR2 from the germline V gene are MNHEY and SVGAGI. A word on this clonotype: Its matching antigen is unknown.

These data also formed part of another study, on T cells of mothers and their children. In that study: Comparable shaping of TCR recombination output by thymic selection was observed in related and unrelated pairs.

The receptor's source is a boy between 10 and 17 years old in good health. The chain links TRBV6-5 to TRBJ2-5; no reliable D call. Material for sequencing was blood. Here the CDR3 reads CASSYSMVEYQETQYF. In DNA form, the CDR3 reads TGTGCCAGCAGTTACTCGATGGTCGAGTACCAAGAGACCCAGTACTTC.